The source of this T cell receptor (beta chain) is a study of T cell repertoires in cytomegalovirus infection. Turning to the study itself: Selected CMV epitopes included recently identified HLA-C-restricted ones as well as well-studied HLA-B-restricted ones. In public TCR beta signatures, there were indications of both CMV infection and matching HLA type. Study-wide findings and caveats: Clonotype analysis showed dominance of the ex vivo response by HLA-C-restricted CMV-specific TCR beta clonotypes.

As regards this clonotype: Its specificity is unknown.

Each CDR3 protein is one row after TCRdb ran MiXCR on the reads. The sample records approximately 100,000 distinct CDR3 sequences, roughly two fifths being singletons. The CDR3 is 16 residues long. Trimming stripped 4 bases from V and 4 bases from J, with 17 bases between. Germline CDR1 SGHDN, CDR2 FVKESK. This TCR came from a human donor in good health (CMV status not recorded). Some clones in this sample may be carry-over from other donors' samples. The specimen was CD8+ T cells from cultured PBMCs, collected from culture after CMV antigen stimulation. This chain joins TRBV14 and TRBJ2-1, with D perhaps TRBD1 (6 bases). CDR3 DNA: TGTGCCAGCAGCCCGATGGGGGCCCCGAATTACAATGAGCAGTTCTTC. It encodes CASSPMGAPNYNEQFF.